The 30 T cell receptor beta chains reported below all come from one sample, sequenced in a study of T cell responses to AZD1222 COVID-19 vaccine. Assay used: immunoSEQ multiplex PCR; TCRdb lists only in-frame clones, some missing. The sample records about 140,000 clones, more than 85% being singletons. Material: peripheral blood, obtained on day 0 of AZD1222 vaccination. The receptors shown here come from an adult in good health.

This chain's CDR3 is CASSWRTAATNEKLFF. The CDR3 DNA reads TGTGCCAGCAGCTGGCGGACAGCTGCAACTAATGAAAAACTGTTTTTT. V usage is TRBV7-9 and J usage is TRBJ1-4; tentative D call: TRBD1 (6 bases). V lost 4 bases and J 0 bases, leaving 12 bases between the germline ends. The V gene's germline CDR1 is SEHNR and CDR2 FQNEAQ (reference sequence). The CDR3 spans 16 residues.

This chain uses TRBV5-1 with TRBJ2-5; D call uncertain. The CDR3 loop spans 14 amino acids. Between the trimmed V and J ends, which lost 3 bases and 7 bases, there was a span of 16 bases. Germline CDR1 is SGHRS and CDR2 is YFSETQ. The CDR3 loop reads CASSYTSQMGTQYF. In DNA form, the CDR3 reads TGCGCCAGCAGCTACACATCCCAGATGGGGACCCAGTACTTC.

This chain joins TRBV6-1 and TRBJ2-7; D uncertain. Germline CDR1 and CDR2: MNHNS and SASEGT. V was pared by 0 bases and J by 2 bases, with 2 bases between. This CDR3 contains 12 residues. The CDR3 reads CASSEAAYEQYF. The DNA of the CDR3 is TGTGCCAGCAGTGAAGCGGCCTACGAGCAGTACTTC.

The chain carries TRBV18 and TRBJ2-1; TRBD2 agrees at 10 bases. This CDR3 contains 19 residues. Germline CDR1 reads KGHSH; CDR2 reads LQKENI. V trimming: 2 bases; J trimming: 0 bases; junction bases outside the gene matches: 10. This CDR3 reads CASSPTSGTYSSSYNEQFF. The CDR3 DNA reads TGTGCCAGCTCACCAACTAGCGGGACGTATTCGAGCTCCTACAATGAGCAGTTCTTC.

V and J are TRBV29-1 and TRBJ2-3, with D maybe TRBD1 (6 bases). This CDR3 region has 13 residues. From germline, CDR1 is SQVTM and CDR2 ANQGSEA. Deletions cut 4 bases from V and 2 bases from J, with 10 bases between. CDR3 residues: CSVGRTDTDTQYF. The CDR3 region has the DNA TGCAGCGTTGGCCGGACAGACACAGATACGCAGTATTTT.

The V and J genes are TRBV4-1 and TRBJ2-1; 8 bases are shared with TRBD2. This CDR3 comprises 15 residues. J was trimmed by 3 bases and V by 1 base; bases with no gene match: 2. Germline V gene lookup returns CDR1 MGHRA and CDR2 YSYEKL. This CDR3 reads CASSQGLAIYNEQFF. CDR3 in DNA: TGCGCCAGCAGCCAAGGACTAGCGATCTACAATGAGCAGTTCTTC.

The chain uses TRBV28 and TRBJ1-5, with D hard to call. Trimming removed 6 bases from V and 4 bases from J, with 10 bases in between. The length of the CDR3 is 13 residues. CDR1 is MDHEN and CDR2 is SYDVKM in the germline V gene. CDR3 nucleotide sequence: TGTGCCAGCAGGGGGAGCCCAAATCAGCCCCAGCATTTT. Translated, it gives CASRGSPNQPQHF.

The rearrangement uses TRBV6-6 and TRBJ2-1, with D unresolved. The V end lost 0 bases, the J end lost 15 bases, and 12 bases lay between the germline ends. This CDR3 comprises 12 residues. Germline V gene data show CDR1 as MNHNY and CDR2 as SVGAGI (reference sequence). CDR3 DNA: TGTGCCAGCAGTTACTCGTCTGGGCCGTCGTTCTTC. Translation: CASSYSSGPSFF.

This clone was seen once. The rearrangement uses TRBV19 and TRBJ2-4; perhaps TRBD2 as D (6 bases). Germline values: CDR1 LNHDA, CDR2 SQIVND (reference sequence). This CDR3 is built from 15 residues. V lost 7 bases and J lost 1, with 14 bases in between. The CDR3 reads CASTTSGSAKNIQYF. In DNA, the CDR3 is TGTGCCAGTACCACAAGCGGGTCTGCCAAAAACATTCAGTACTTC.

The rearrangement links TRBV19 to TRBJ1-2; 7 nucleotides align to TRBD1. Per the germline V gene, CDR1 is LNHDA and CDR2 is SQIVND (reference sequence). This CDR3 is 14 amino acids long. The trim removed 4 bases at V and 7 bases at J, leaving 9 bases unmatched. In DNA, the CDR3 is TGTGCCAGTAGTACCGCACAGGGGATGGGTGGCTACACCTTC. Translated: CASSTAQGMGGYTF.

The chain carries TRBV3-1 (or the pseudogene TRBV3-2) and TRBJ2-1; D assignment may be TRBD1 or TRBD2 (7 bases each). The CDR3 is 16 amino acids. V was trimmed by 5 bases and J by 5 bases, leaving 19 bases between them. CDR1 and CDR2 from the germline V gene are LGHDT and YNNKEL (reference sequence). The CDR3 coding sequence is TGTGCCAGCAGCAGCGGGACAGCGAGATATGACAATGAGCAGTTCTTC. Translated: CASSSGTARYDNEQFF.

The chain links TRBV3-1 (or the pseudogene TRBV3-2) to TRBJ2-5, with D perhaps TRBD1 (5 bases). From germline, CDR1 is LGHDT and CDR2 YNNKEL (reference sequence). Trimming took 4 bases from V and 2 from J, leaving 11 bases between them. The CDR3 is made up of 14 amino acids. CDR3 bases: TGTGCCAGCAGCCTCGGAAACAGGCAAGAGACCCAGTACTTC. Its translation: CASSLGNRQETQYF.

This clone appeared once. The chain is built from TRBV7-2 and TRBJ2-5; 8 nucleotides line up with TRBD1. CDR3 size: 18 residues. Germline V lookup: CDR1 SGHTA, CDR2 FQGNSA. V shed 1 base, J shed 5 bases, and the junction held 15 bases outside the gene matches. The CDR3 region has the DNA TGTGCCAGCAGCTTAGTGAGGCGTGGCCAGGGGGCTTCGGAGACCCAGTACTTC. Protein: CASSLVRRGQGASETQYF.

This chain uses TRBV11-2 with TRBJ1-2; the D is unclear. Germline CDR1 reads SGHAT; CDR2 reads FQNNGV. The V gene lost 5 bases and the J gene lost 3 bases, with 22 bases spanning the gap. This CDR3 is built from 17 residues. The CDR3 DNA is TGTGCCAGCAGCCCCAACTACGGAACGGCTCACGACTATGGCTACACCTTC. Protein sequence: CASSPNYGTAHDYGYTF.

The rearrangement links TRBV7-9 to TRBJ1-1; D is possibly TRBD1 (5 bases). Germline CDR1 is SEHNR and CDR2 is FQNEAQ (reference sequence). The CDR3 has 13 residues. Trimming cost V 5 bases and J 6 bases, with 13 bases left between them. The CDR3 DNA reads TGTGCCAGCAGCAGACAGCCGGCTGCTGAAGCTTTCTTT. Its protein product is CASSRQPAAEAFF.

The J gene is TRBJ2-1, the V gene TRBV3-1 (or the pseudogene TRBV3-2); D not resolved. The CDR3 is 16 residues long. V was trimmed by 0 bases and J by 0 bases, leaving 9 bases between them. CDR1 is LGHDT and CDR2 is YNNKEL in the germline V gene (reference sequence). The CDR3 DNA is TGTGCCAGCAGCCAAGATTTGAGTAGCTCCTACAATGAGCAGTTCTTC. This encodes CASSQDLSSSYNEQFF.

J is TRBJ1-5 and V is TRBV10-2; D possibly corresponds to TRBD1 (5 bases). Germline CDR1 reads WSHSY; CDR2 reads SAAADI. The V end lost 7 bases, the J end lost 6 bases, and 13 bases lay between the germline ends. This CDR3 comprises 13 residues. In nucleotides, the CDR3 is TGCGCCAGCACTCCAACAGGCGCTCAGCCCCAGCATTTT. This sequence encodes CASTPTGAQPQHF.

The chain joins TRBV4-1 to TRBJ1-1, with D tentatively TRBD1 (5 bases). Germline CDR1 is MGHRA and CDR2 is YSYEKL. The CDR3 is made up of 14 amino acids. The V and J ends lost 1 base and 5 bases respectively, with 11 bases between them. In DNA form, the CDR3 reads TGCGCCAGCAGCCAAGCAGGGATTAGGACTGAAGCTTTCTTT. It translates to CASSQAGIRTEAFF.

The chain is built from TRBV19 and TRBJ1-4; D is unclear. The CDR3 has 13 residues. Germline-derived CDR1 and CDR2 are LNHDA and SQIVND (reference sequence). V was cut by 7 bases and J by 5 bases, with 11 bases left in between. The CDR3 is CASTPGRNEKLFF. The CDR3 coding sequence is TGTGCCAGTACCCCCGGACGAAATGAAAAACTGTTTTTT.

This clone was counted a few times. The rearrangement links TRBV4-1 to TRBJ2-7; the match to TRBD1 covers 8 bases. This CDR3 is built from 15 residues. Germline assignment: CDR1 MGHRA and CDR2 YSYEKL. V shed 1 base and J 5 bases; nucleotides not matched to a gene: 7. The CDR3, as DNA: TGCGCCAGCAGCCAAGGCCGACAGGGGAAGAACGAGCAGTACTTC. Protein: CASSQGRQGKNEQYF.

The chain joins TRBV7-8 to TRBJ2-3; D remains unclear. This CDR3 has 12 amino acids. Germline V gene lookup returns CDR1 SGHVS and CDR2 FQNEAQ. Deletions cut 1 base from V and 4 bases from J, with 3 bases between. CDR3 sequence: CASSLVADTQYF. The DNA for the CDR3 is TGTGCCAGCAGCTTAGTGGCAGATACGCAGTATTTT. The entire variable domain, with the rest obtained from reference TRBV7-8 and TRBJ2-3, is as follows: GAGVSQSPRYKVAKRGQDVALRCDPISGHVSLFWYQQALGQGPEFLTYFQNEAQLDKSGLPSDRFFAERPEGSVSTLKIQRTQQEDSAVYLCASSLVADTQYFGPGTRLTVL.

The chain couples TRBV29-1 to TRBJ2-1; no firm D call. The CDR3 extends over 12 amino acids. CDR1 and CDR2 from the germline V gene are SQVTM and ANQGSEA. V was cut by 2 bases and J by 6 bases, with 8 bases left in between. The CDR3 here is CSVEPTGNEQFF. CDR3 nucleotide sequence: TGCAGCGTTGAACCGACGGGCAATGAGCAGTTCTTC.

This clone was detected once. The chain recombines TRBV7-6 with TRBJ1-5, with D hard to call. The CDR3 runs to 15 residues. With 2 bases removed from V and 2 bases from J, the gap between germline ends came to 10 bases. Germline loops: CDR1 SGHVS, CDR2 FNYEAQ. The DNA for the CDR3 is TGTGCCAGCAGCTTAATCGACGCGGGCAATCAGCCCCAGCATTTT. Its protein product is CASSLIDAGNQPQHF.

The J gene is TRBJ1-2, the V gene TRBV19; 7 nucleotides match TRBD1. Germline V lookup: CDR1 LNHDA, CDR2 SQIVND (reference sequence). The length of the CDR3 is 13 residues. The ends lost 8 bases at V and 4 bases at J; junction bases unmatched: 7. The CDR3 loop reads CASWDRDFYGYTF. The CDR3 DNA sequence: TGTGCCAGTTGGGACAGAGATTTCTATGGCTACACCTTC.

This rearrangement joins TRBV7-3 to TRBJ2-7, with TRBD2 matching 7 bases. Germline V gives CDR1 SGHTA, CDR2 FQGTGA. The CDR3 loop spans 13 amino acids. J gave up 5 bases and V 4 bases, and 5 bases lay outside the gene matches. The CDR3 sequence is CASSYLGGDEQYF. The CDR3 coding sequence is TGTGCCAGCAGCTACCTTGGGGGGGACGAGCAGTACTTC.

V usage is TRBV18 and J usage is TRBJ2-5; 10 nucleotides agree with TRBD1. Germline V gene data show CDR1 as KGHSH and CDR2 as LQKENI. The J segment lost 3 bases and the V segment lost 5 bases, leaving 3 bases of the junction unmatched. The CDR3 is made up of 14 amino acids. The CDR3 nucleotides read TGTGCCAGCTCAGGGGACAGGGGAAAAGAGACCCAGTACTTC. It specifies CASSGDRGKETQYF.

This chain uses TRBV5-1 with TRBJ2-2; 14 bases are a match to TRBD2. The V and J ends lost 4 bases and 7 bases, in that order; junction bases with no gene match: 6. Looked up from germline, CDR1 is SGHRS and CDR2 is YFSETQ. The CDR3 totals 16 residues. The DNA of the CDR3 is TGCGCCAGCAGCACCGGACTAGCGGGAGGCGGCGGGGAGCTGTTTTTT. It specifies CASSTGLAGGGGELFF.

This chain uses TRBV5-5 with TRBJ2-5; 7 bases line up with TRBD1. This CDR3 contains 15 residues. Germline trimming cut 4 bases from V and 1 base from J; bases unmatched to any gene: 7. Germline V CDR1 and CDR2: SGHKS, YYEKEE (reference sequence). The CDR3 DNA reads as TGTGCCAGCAGCGTAAGGGACAGCGTCCAAGAGACCCAGTACTTC. Translated: CASSVRDSVQETQYF.

This chain joins TRBV19 and TRBJ1-1; D not resolved. Trimming pared 5 bases from V and 1 base from J, leaving 11 bases between. CDR3 length equals 14 residues. Germline V gene data show CDR1 as LNHDA and CDR2 as SQIVND (reference sequence). CDR3 sequence reads: CASSPRTENTEAFF. DNA of the CDR3: TGTGCCAGTAGTCCCCGGACGGAGAACACTGAAGCTTTCTTT.

The rearrangement links TRBV14 to TRBJ2-5, with D maybe TRBD2 (5 bases). CDR3 size: 16 residues. Germline V gene data show CDR1 as SGHDN and CDR2 as FVKESK. V was shortened by 4 bases and J by 5 bases, with 20 bases between the two germline ends. This CDR3 is CASSLGLPLLKETQYF. The CDR3 bases are TGTGCCAGCAGCCTCGGACTCCCTCTCCTGAAGGAGACCCAGTACTTC. Using reference TRBV14 and TRBJ2-5 for the parts outside the CDR3, the full variable domain is EAGVTQFPSHSVIEKGQTVTLRCDPISGHDNLYWYRRVMGKEIKFLLHFVKESKQDESGMPNNRFLAERTGGTYSTLKVQPAELEDSGVYFCASSLGLPLLKETQYFGPGTRLLVL.